A selection of T cell receptor beta chains follows, all from one sample in a study of T cells in tuberculosis. Profiling relied on immunoSEQ multiplex PCR, and the TCRdb table lists in-frame clones only, not all of them. The sample lists about 20,000 clones, around 87% occurring once. Sequenced sample: PBMCs. The receptors here all came from a donor aged 5-35 years with latent tuberculosis or without tuberculosis infection. CDR3s include the opening cysteine and the closing phenylalanine or tryptophan. The order of the fields is V gene, clone size, J gene, CDR3 protein. Clone sizes are given selectively: once, few, many, or a class where the clone is expanded.

TRBV5-4	few	TRBJ1-6	CASSPRGSPLHF
TRBV6-5	once	TRBJ1-1	CASGGVKATEAFF
TRBV28	NA	TRBJ1-2	CASSLTANYGYTF
TRBV2	once	TRBJ2-1	CASSAGAGGDRSYNEQFF
TRBV5-1	NA	TRBJ2-3	CASSFGRATDTQYF
TRBV7-2	NA	TRBJ2-1	CASSSGGAGAYNEQFF
TRBV11-2	NA	TRBJ2-2	CASSPLKGQGTGELFF
TRBV7-8	NA	TRBJ1-3	CASSLFPDRAYSGNTIYF
TRBV19	NA	TRBJ1-3	CASSKGQLLRNTIYF
TRBV2	NA	TRBJ1-1	CASSVRGLTEAFF
TRBV7-2	NA	TRBJ2-3	CASSSWPGGASGTDTQYF
TRBV7-2	NA	TRBJ1-2	CASSSRDRANYGYTF
TRBV27	NA	TRBJ1-1	CASSSRALNTEAFF
TRBV4-2	NA	TRBJ2-7	CASSQDARQGTFYEQYF
TRBV6-6	NA	TRBJ1-5	CASSYGGTQPQHF
TRBV30	once	TRBJ1-2	CAWSGTGGSYGYTF
TRBV29-1	NA	TRBJ2-7	CSVEMGQGLGQYF
TRBV10-3	NA	TRBJ2-1	CAIRGTGEHEQFF
TRBV12-5	NA	TRBJ2-5	CASGSTYREQETQYF
TRBV2	NA	TRBJ1-1	CASSLGRGETFF
TRBV7-8	NA	TRBJ2-5	CASSLVGSGGQETQYF
TRBV11-3	NA	TRBJ2-7	CASSLGRSYEQYF